Below are 5 T cell receptor beta chains sequenced from a single sample in a study of human T cells and chemical hapten exposure listed by TCRdb under 2021. Library generation was performed with RACE. Reads for this sample came from a NextSeq 500. TCRdb ran its own pipeline on the public reads, namely fastp trimming at Q25 and MiXCR clone calling, and kept in-frame beta chains. Records with the same CDR3 protein are collapsed into one entry carrying the most frequent genes and DNA. Counted in this sample were roughly 50,000 distinct CDR3 sequences; around a tenth of them appeared once. The ten largest make up approximately 9.7% of the sample. This specimen's time point label, interpreted: pre-sensitization, week 0. Taken with the paper, the label for treatment or condition translates to: therapeutic diphenylcyclopropenone sensitization with weekly scalp DPC. Total RNA was extracted from unfractionated whole blood that had been collected in Tempus Blood RNA tubes.

Sequencing was performed on whole blood, taken in connection with sensitization to the hapten diphenylcyclopropenone (DPC). The receptors were sampled from a woman aged 25 to 45 with alopecia areata. Some clones in this sample may be carry-over from other donors' samples.

This rearrangement joins TRBV6-6 to TRBJ1-5; D remains unclear. Germline assignment: CDR1 MNHNY and CDR2 SVGAGI (reference sequence). Trimming cost V 7 bases and J 1 base, with 14 bases left between them. This CDR3 has 15 amino acids. Here the CDR3 reads CASNRLLSSNQPQHF. The CDR3 coding sequence is TGTGCCAGCAACCGATTACTTTCAAGCAATCAGCCCCAGCATTTT.

This clonotype was observed many times. The chain is built from TRBV6-6 and TRBJ2-3; 11 positions match TRBD2. CDR3 length: 17 amino acids. With V trimmed by 2 bases and J by 2 bases, 6 bases remained unmatched. CDR1 is MNHNY, CDR2 SVGAGI, per germline (reference sequence). CDR3 sequence reads: CASSYRSLAGVTDTQYF. CDR3 bases: TGTGCCAGCAGTTACCGATCACTAGCGGGGGTCACAGATACGCAGTATTTT.

This clonotype came up a few times. The chain recombines TRBV6-2 or TRBV6-3 with TRBJ2-3; 15 bases align to TRBD2. J lost 5 bases, V lost 6 bases, and 9 bases had no gene match. Germline CDR1 MNHEY, CDR2 SVGEGT. This CDR3 is 17 amino acids long. This CDR3 is CASSTGTSGGTVDTQYF. The CDR3 DNA reads as TGTGCCAGCAGCACCGGGACTAGCGGGGGGACTGTAGATACGCAGTATTTT.

This clonotype is judged medium-sized. CDR3 loop: CSARPEQTFYNEQFF. The CDR3 nucleotides are TGCAGTGCTAGACCAGAGCAGACGTTCTACAATGAGCAGTTCTTC. The chain is built from TRBV20-1 and TRBJ2-1; D is unclear. Germline V gene data show CDR1 as DFQATT and CDR2 as SNEGSKA (reference sequence). The CDR3 length is 15 residues. Trimming took 2 bases from V and 3 from J, leaving 14 bases between them.

This chain connects TRBV18 to TRBJ2-1; 7 bases are shared with TRBD2. The CDR3 contains 15 residues. Trimming cost V 2 bases and J 5 bases; bases outside gene matches: 6. From germline, CDR1 is KGHSH and CDR2 LQKENI. The CDR3, as DNA: TGTGCCAGCTCACCAAATGGCGCGGGGGACAATGAGCAGTTCTTC. Its translation: CASSPNGAGDNEQFF.